Below are 16 T cell receptor beta chains sequenced from a single sample in a study of preoperative IRX-2 immunotherapy in early breast cancer. Noted treatment: preoperative locoregional IRX-2 cytokine immunotherapy. Sequencing was performed with immunoSEQ multiplex PCR; in TCRdb, only in-frame clones are kept and a portion is missing. In the table there are around 88,000 clones, 80% to 90% of which are singletons. Specimen: tumor tissue, collected after IRX-2 immunotherapy. Receptor source: a human donor with breast cancer.

This clone was seen just once. The chain links TRBV15 to TRBJ1-1; tentative D call: TRBD1 (5 bases). Deletions cut 5 bases from V and 1 base from J, with 14 bases between. Per the germline V gene, CDR1 is LNHNV and CDR2 is YYDKDF (reference sequence). The CDR3 consists of 15 residues. The CDR3 sequence is CATSLSGTQNTEAFF. The CDR3 DNA follows: TGTGCCACCAGCCTTTCCGGGACGCAGAACACTGAAGCTTTCTTT.

The CDR3 region has the DNA TGTGCCAGCAGCTACCTGACAGGGGATTATGGCTACACCTTC. Protein sequence: CASSYLTGDYGYTF. The chain couples TRBV11-3 to TRBJ1-2, with TRBD1 identical over 8 bases. With 4 bases clipped from V and 5 bases from J, the junction kept 6 bases outside the gene matches. Germline V lookup: CDR1 SGHNT, CDR2 YENEEA. CDR3 size: 14 residues.

J is TRBJ1-4 and V is TRBV30; unclear D gene. Germline V gene sequence: CDR1 GTSNPN, CDR2 SVGIG (reference sequence). The CDR3 is 13 amino acids. V was shortened by 4 bases and J by 0 bases, with 6 bases between the two germline ends. The CDR3 DNA is TGTGCCTGGAAAGGCTCAACTAATGAAAAACTGTTTTTT. Translating gives CAWKGSTNEKLFF.

Comment on this clone: Because a base is unread or ambiguous, its residue is represented by X. The gene calls are TRBV12-5 and TRBJ1-5, with 7 bases fitting TRBD1. Germline lookup yields CDR1 LGHNT and CDR2 FRNRAP. The CDR3 sequence is 16 residues long. After removal of 1 base from V and 3 bases from J, the junction contained 6 bases not matched to a gene. The CDR3 region is CASGLXTGDLNQPQHF. The DNA of the CDR3 is TGTGCTAGTGGTTTGGYTACAGGGGACCTCAATCAGCCCCAGCATTTT.

The chain recombines TRBV30 with TRBJ1-6; no clear D gene. Trimming shortened V by 3 bases and J by 7 bases, and 7 bases separated the two germline ends. CDR1 GTSNPN and CDR2 SVGIG come from the germline V gene (reference sequence). This CDR3 is 12 amino acids long. The CDR3 DNA reads TGTGCCTGGAGCCCTAGGAATTCACCCCTCCACTTT. It encodes CAWSPRNSPLHF.

This chain uses TRBV19 with TRBJ1-4; TRBD1 is a possible D gene (5 bases). Germline V lookup: CDR1 LNHDA, CDR2 SQIVND (reference sequence). The CDR3 has 12 residues. V lost 6 bases and J 14 bases, leaving 16 bases between the germline ends. The CDR3 sequence: CASSQIGEWLFF. The CDR3 nucleotides read TGTGCCAGTAGCCAAATAGGGGAATGGCTGTTTTTT.

The chain combines TRBV22-1 with TRBJ2-5; the table assigns TRBD2, which was not confirmed against the DNA. TRBV22-1 is termed a pseudogene. This CDR3 spans 14 amino acids. The CDR3 reads CASSYERGSQTQYF. Written as DNA, the CDR3 is TGTGCCAGCAGTTACGAACGGGGTTCACAGACCCAGTACTTC.

The chain has TRBV11-3 and TRBJ1-5, with D unresolved. The CDR3 has 15 residues. Looked up from germline, CDR1 is SGHNT and CDR2 is YENEEA. Trimming stripped 1 base from V and 4 bases from J, with 11 bases between. CDR3 in amino acids: CASSLVVGVNQPQHF. The CDR3 bases are TGTGCCAGCAGCTTAGTGGTCGGAGTGAATCAGCCCCAGCATTTT.

The chain is built from TRBV5-1 and TRBJ1-6, with TRBD1 matching 7 bases. V dropped 0 bases and J dropped 8; count of bases not matched to a gene: 5. The CDR3 sequence is 15 residues long. CDR1 and CDR2 from the germline V gene are SGHRS and YFSETQ. CDR3 bases: TGCGCCAGCAGCTTGGGGCGGACAGGAGATTCACCCCTCCACTTT. As protein: CASSLGRTGDSPLHF.

The chain combines TRBV28 with TRBJ1-1, with D possibly being TRBD1 (5 bases). Per germline, CDR1 MDHEN and CDR2 SYDVKM. Trimming stripped 5 bases from V and 3 bases from J, with 16 bases between. The CDR3 extends over 15 amino acids. The CDR3: CASSGVGVSDTEAFF. The CDR3 bases are TGTGCCAGCAGTGGGGTAGGGGTGTCAGACACTGAAGCTTTCTTT.

V is TRBV14 and J is TRBJ2-3; D is perhaps TRBD1 (6 bases). Trimming stripped 5 bases from V and 2 bases from J, with 11 bases between. CDR1 is SGHDN and CDR2 is FVKESK in the germline V gene. This CDR3 has 14 amino acids. This chain's CDR3 is CASSYGQHTDTQYF. The CDR3 nucleotides are TGTGCCAGCAGCTATGGACAGCACACAGATACGCAGTATTTT.

This rearrangement joins TRBV19 to TRBJ2-5; 8 bases agree with TRBD2. Per germline, CDR1 LNHDA and CDR2 SQIVND (reference sequence). Trimming at V came to 9 bases and at J to 1 base, leaving 7 bases not matched to a gene. The CDR3 covers 14 residues. The CDR3 DNA is TGTGCCAGCTCGGGGGGGGCCATCCAAGAGACCCAGTACTTC. Residues: CASSGGAIQETQYF.

The chain has TRBV6-8 and TRBJ1-4; 7 positions agree with TRBD1. This CDR3 has 15 residues. Germline V CDR1 and CDR2: MNHGY, SAAAGT. Trimming took 0 bases from V and 6 from J; bases not matched to a gene: 4. The CDR3 is CASSYSFRGDEKLFF. Here the CDR3 DNA reads TGTGCCAGCAGTTACTCGTTCAGGGGGGATGAAAAACTGTTTTTT.

V gene TRBV19 combines with J gene TRBJ1-5; D is perhaps TRBD1 (5 bases). Germline-derived CDR1 and CDR2 are LNHDA and SQIVND (reference sequence). The CDR3 has 15 residues. Trimming took off 7 bases at V and 4 bases at J, with 17 bases between the two ends. As DNA, the CDR3 is TGTGCCAGTACCCAGGAGGGGCTAGGGAATCAGCCCCAGCATTTT. It encodes CASTQEGLGNQPQHF.

The J gene is TRBJ1-2, the V gene TRBV11-3, with 10 bases that match TRBD1. In germline, CDR1 is SGHNT, CDR2 YENEEA. CDR3 length equals 15 residues. V dropped 5 bases and J dropped 5; count of bases not matched to a gene: 8. CDR3 coding DNA: TGTGCCAGCAGCCCGACAGGGGGCGTGCAATATGGCTACACCTTC. Protein product: CASSPTGGVQYGYTF.

V and J are TRBV19 and TRBJ2-1; no clear D gene. This CDR3 region has 13 residues. The V and J ends lost 1 base and 4 bases respectively, with 5 bases between them. Germline V gene sequence: CDR1 LNHDA, CDR2 SQIVND (reference sequence). CDR3 DNA: TGTGCCAGTAGTATAGGAGCGTACAATGAGCAGTTCTTC. Translating gives CASSIGAYNEQFF.